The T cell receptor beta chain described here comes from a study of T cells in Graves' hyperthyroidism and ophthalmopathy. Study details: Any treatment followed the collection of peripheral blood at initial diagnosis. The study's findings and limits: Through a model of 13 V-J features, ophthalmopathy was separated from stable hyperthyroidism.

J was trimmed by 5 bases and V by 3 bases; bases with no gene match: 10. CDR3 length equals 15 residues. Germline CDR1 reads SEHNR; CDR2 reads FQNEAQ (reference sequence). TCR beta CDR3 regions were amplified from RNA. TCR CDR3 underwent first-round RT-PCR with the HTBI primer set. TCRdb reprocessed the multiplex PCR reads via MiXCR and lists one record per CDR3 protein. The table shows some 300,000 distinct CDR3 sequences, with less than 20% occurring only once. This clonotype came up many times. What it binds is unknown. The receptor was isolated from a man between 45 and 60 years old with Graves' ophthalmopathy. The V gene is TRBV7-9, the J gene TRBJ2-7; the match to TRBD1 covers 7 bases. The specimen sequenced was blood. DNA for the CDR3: TGTGCCAGCAGCTTGGCAGGACAGGCTTACCACGAGCAGTACTTC. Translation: CASSLAGQAYHEQYF.